Sequencing of this TCR beta chain was carried out in a study of regulatory and conventional T cells in breast cancer. Comments on this clonotype: The junction departs from the called germline gene at one end, perhaps through a read error.

TCRdb recomputed calls from the PCR reads with MiXCR, one row per CDR3 protein. Among more than 15,000 distinct CDR3 sequences, more than 30% were seen once, and the ten largest hold 1.6%. The germline gives CDR1 SQVTM, CDR2 ANQGSEA. The CDR3 loop spans 13 amino acids. The sequence derives from a female donor in good health. Material: conventional T cells from blood. The V and J genes are TRBV29-1 and TRBJ2-6; perhaps TRBD1 as D (5 bases). DNA of the CDR3: TGCAGCGCTGGATATTCTGGGGCCAACGTCCTGACTTTT. Translation gives CSAGYSGANVLTF.